This T cell receptor (beta chain) emerged from a study of T cells in Graves' hyperthyroidism and ophthalmopathy. Using RNA transcripts as the source, TCR beta CDR3 regions were amplified. Using the HTBI primer set, a first-round RT-PCR was run on the TCR CDR3. TCRdb reprocessed the multiplex PCR reads with MiXCR, giving one entry per CDR3 protein. The sample lists about 530,000 distinct CDR3 sequences; 15% to 20% were seen once. In this sample, this clonotype turned up many times. The CDR3 runs 15 residues. Trimming took 7 bases from V and 5 from J; bases not matched to a gene: 13. The V gene's germline CDR1 is MNHNS and CDR2 SASEGT.

The TCR originated in a woman aged 18-29 years with Graves' ophthalmopathy. Sequenced material: blood. This rearrangement joins TRBV6-1 to TRBJ1-2; 7 bases match TRBD1. DNA for the CDR3: TGTGCCAGCATCCACCGGGGGGACAGAACATATGGCTACACCTTC. It codes for CASIHRGDRTYGYTF.